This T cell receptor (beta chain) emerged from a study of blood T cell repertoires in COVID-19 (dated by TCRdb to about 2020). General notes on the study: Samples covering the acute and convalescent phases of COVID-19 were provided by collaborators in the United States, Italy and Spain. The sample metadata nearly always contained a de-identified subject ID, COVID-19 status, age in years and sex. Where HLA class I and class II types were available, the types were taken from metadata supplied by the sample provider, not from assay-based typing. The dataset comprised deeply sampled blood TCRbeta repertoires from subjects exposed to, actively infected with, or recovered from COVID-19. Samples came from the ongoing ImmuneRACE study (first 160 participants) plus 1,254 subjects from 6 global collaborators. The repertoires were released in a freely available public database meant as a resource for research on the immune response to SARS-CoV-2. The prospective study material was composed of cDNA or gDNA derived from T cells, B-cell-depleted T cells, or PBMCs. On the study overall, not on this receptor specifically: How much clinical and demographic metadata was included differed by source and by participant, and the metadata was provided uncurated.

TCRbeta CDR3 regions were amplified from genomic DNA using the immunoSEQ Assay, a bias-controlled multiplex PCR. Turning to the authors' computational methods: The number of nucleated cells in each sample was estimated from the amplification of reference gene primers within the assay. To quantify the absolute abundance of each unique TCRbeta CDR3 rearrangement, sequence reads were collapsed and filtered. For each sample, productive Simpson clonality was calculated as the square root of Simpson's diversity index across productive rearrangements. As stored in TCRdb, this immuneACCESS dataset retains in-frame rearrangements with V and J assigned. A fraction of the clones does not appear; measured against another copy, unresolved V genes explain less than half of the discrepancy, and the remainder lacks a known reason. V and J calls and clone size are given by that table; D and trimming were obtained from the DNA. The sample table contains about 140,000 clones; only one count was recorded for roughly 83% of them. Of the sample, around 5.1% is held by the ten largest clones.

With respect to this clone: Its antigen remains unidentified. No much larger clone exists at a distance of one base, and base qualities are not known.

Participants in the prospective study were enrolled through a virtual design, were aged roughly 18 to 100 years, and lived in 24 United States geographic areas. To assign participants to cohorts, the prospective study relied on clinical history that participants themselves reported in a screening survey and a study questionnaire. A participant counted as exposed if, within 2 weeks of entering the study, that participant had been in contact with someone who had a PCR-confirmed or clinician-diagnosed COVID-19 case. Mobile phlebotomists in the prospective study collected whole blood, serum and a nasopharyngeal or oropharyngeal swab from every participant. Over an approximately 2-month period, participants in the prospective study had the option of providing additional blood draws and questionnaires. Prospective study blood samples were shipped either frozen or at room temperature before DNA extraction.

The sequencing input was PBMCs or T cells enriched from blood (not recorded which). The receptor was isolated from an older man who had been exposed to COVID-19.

The CDR3 protein: CASSFQGQVQETQYF. The nucleotide sequence is given as TGTGCCAGCAGCTTCCAGGGACAGGTTCAAGAGACCCAGTACTTC. The rearranged chain carries TRBV11-2 and TRBJ2-5; TRBD1 lines up with 8 middle nucleotides. The CDR3 covers 15 residues, taking in both the cysteine and the phenylalanine. Only CDR3 DNA is held: 45 bases, read in frame from base 1. V and J are trimmed by 3 bases and 2 bases, and the gene matches miss 5 bases of the junction. Reading the germline V gene gives CDR1 SGHAT and CDR2 FQNNGV. The full variable domain, with segments outside the CDR3 supplied by the reference TRBV11-2 and TRBJ2-5 proteins, appears as EAGVAQSPRYKIIEKRQSVAFWCNPISGHATLYWYQQILGQGPKLLIQFQNNGVVDDSQLPKDRFSAERLKGVDSTLKIQPAKLEDSAVYLCASSFQGQVQETQYFGPGTRLLVL.